What follows is one TCR beta chain and its context. Its antigen remains unknown. Generated by immunoSEQ multiplex PCR, the TCRdb table keeps only in-frame clones and is missing some. The profile shows around 90,000 clones, approximately 86% of them singletons. These data originate in a study of T cell responses to AZD1222 COVID-19 vaccine. Points from the study as a whole: Spike-specific TCR breadth rose after two AZD1222 doses, and depth rose as well. Among spike-specific TCRs, nearly half reportedly target unmutated variant regions.

V was trimmed by 5 bases and J by 2 bases, leaving 9 bases between them. This CDR3 is 13 amino acids long. Germline CDR1 is WSHSY and CDR2 is SAAADI. The sequencing here drew on peripheral blood, taken on day 0 of AZD1222 vaccination. The chain links TRBV10-2 to TRBJ2-5, with D possibly matching TRBD1 (6 bases). This sequence was found in an adult in good health. CDR3 in DNA: TGCGCCAGCAGTCGGGACACACAAGAGACCCAGTACTTC. It codes for CASSRDTQETQYF.